The 10 T cell receptor beta chains listed next were all sequenced from one sample in a study of early T cells in non-severe SARS-CoV-2 infection. Each CDR3 protein is one row after TCRdb ran MiXCR on the 5' RACE reads. The sample records fewer than 30,000 distinct CDR3 sequences, 3.5% to 5.5% being singletons. Sequences were obtained from whole blood. These receptors came from an adult who was a healthcare worker with PCR-confirmed SARS-CoV-2 infection or an uninfected control (not recorded which).

CDR3 in amino acids: CASSFSVYEQYF. Written as DNA, the CDR3 is TGTGCCAGCAGTTTCAGCGTCTACGAGCAGTACTTC. This chain links TRBV11-1 with TRBJ2-7; D is unclear. The CDR3 spans 12 residues. Looked up from germline, CDR1 is SGHAT and CDR2 is FQDESV (reference sequence). The V end was cut by 6 bases, the J end by 3 bases, with 9 bases between.

This clonotype appeared many times. This rearrangement joins TRBV12-3 or TRBV12-4 to TRBJ1-5; no definite D call. V was trimmed by 4 bases and J by 4 bases, leaving 14 bases between them. CDR3 length: 15 residues. The DNA of the CDR3 is TGTGCCAGCAGTTCCCGTCATCCGGCTAATCAGCCCCAGCATTTT. This gives the protein CASSSRHPANQPQHF.

At least ten counts were recorded for this clonotype. This sequence joins TRBV18 and TRBJ2-7, with no clear D. CDR3 length: 13 amino acids. V dropped 2 bases and J dropped 4 bases, with 9 bases sitting between them. CDR1 KGHSH and CDR2 LQKENI come from the germline V gene. The CDR3 nucleotides are TGTGCCAGCTCACCAAACGTAGATTACGAGCAGTACTTC. Residues: CASSPNVDYEQYF.

By share, this clonotype ranks as medium-sized. The chain uses TRBV11-2 and TRBJ2-3; D gene uncertain. Trimming left V 2 bases short and J 3 bases short, with 12 bases between. CDR1 SGHAT and CDR2 FQNNGV come from the germline V gene. This CDR3 is built from 15 residues. The CDR3 DNA reads TGTGCCAGCAGCTTATGGGGTGAATGGACAGATACGCAGTATTTT. It encodes CASSLWGEWTDTQYF.

This clonotype was observed a few times. The chain employs TRBV6-4 and TRBJ2-1, with D unresolved. Germline loops: CDR1 MRHNA, CDR2 SNTAGT. V was cut by 5 bases and J by 3 bases, with 11 bases left in between. This CDR3 has 14 amino acids. DNA of the CDR3: TGTGCCAGCAGTCCCGGGCCAGACTACAATGAGCAGTTCTTC. Amino acids: CASSPGPDYNEQFF.

Regarding this clonotype: This sequence may be a read error, since a much larger clone differs from it by one base. The chain uses TRBV7-9 and TRBJ2-1; 7 positions match TRBD2. The CDR3 consists of 15 residues. The germline gives CDR1 SEHNR, CDR2 FQNEAQ (reference sequence). CDR3: CVSSSTSRYGNEQFF. The CDR3 nucleotides are TGTGTCAGCAGCTCGACTAGCCGGTACGGCAATGAGCAGTTCTTC.

The table lists this clonotype with a few counts. The chain's CDR3 is CASSRHRGDYEQYF. The CDR3 DNA sequence: TGTGCCAGCAGCCGACACAGGGGCGACTACGAGCAGTACTTC. The J gene is TRBJ2-7, the V gene TRBV6-5; 7 nucleotides line up with TRBD1. CDR3 length: 14 amino acids. Germline CDR1 and CDR2: MNHEY and SVGAGI. J gave up 3 bases and V 6 bases, and 8 bases lay outside the gene matches.

The gene calls are TRBV20-1 and TRBJ1-5, with a weak D call TRBD1 (5 bases). The ends were cut back, 1 base at V and 6 bases at J, with 7 bases in the middle. In germline, CDR1 is DFQATT, CDR2 SNEGSKA (reference sequence). The CDR3 runs to 12 residues. The CDR3 sequence: CSARAGPQPQHF. For the CDR3, the DNA is TGCAGTGCTAGAGCGGGACCTCAGCCCCAGCATTTT.

This clonotype was seen a few times. The chain joins TRBV4-1 to TRBJ2-2; 15 nucleotides match TRBD2. V lost 4 bases to trimming and J lost 0 bases; unmatched junction nucleotides: 9. Germline V gives CDR1 MGHRA, CDR2 YSYEKL. This CDR3 spans 20 amino acids. The CDR3 DNA reads as TGCGCCAGCAGCCTCTTTTGGACTAGCGGGAGGGCCGCGAACACCGGGGAGCTGTTTTTT. Its translation: CASSLFWTSGRAANTGELFF.

There are many counts of this clonotype. The chain joins TRBV7-9 to TRBJ2-1; perhaps TRBD2 as D (5 bases). In germline, CDR1 is SEHNR, CDR2 FQNEAQ (reference sequence). The CDR3 consists of 12 residues. V was cut by 6 bases and J by 5 bases, with 8 bases left in between. The CDR3 spells CASRSGNNEQFF. The DNA of the CDR3 is TGTGCCAGCAGGTCCGGGAACAATGAGCAGTTCTTC.